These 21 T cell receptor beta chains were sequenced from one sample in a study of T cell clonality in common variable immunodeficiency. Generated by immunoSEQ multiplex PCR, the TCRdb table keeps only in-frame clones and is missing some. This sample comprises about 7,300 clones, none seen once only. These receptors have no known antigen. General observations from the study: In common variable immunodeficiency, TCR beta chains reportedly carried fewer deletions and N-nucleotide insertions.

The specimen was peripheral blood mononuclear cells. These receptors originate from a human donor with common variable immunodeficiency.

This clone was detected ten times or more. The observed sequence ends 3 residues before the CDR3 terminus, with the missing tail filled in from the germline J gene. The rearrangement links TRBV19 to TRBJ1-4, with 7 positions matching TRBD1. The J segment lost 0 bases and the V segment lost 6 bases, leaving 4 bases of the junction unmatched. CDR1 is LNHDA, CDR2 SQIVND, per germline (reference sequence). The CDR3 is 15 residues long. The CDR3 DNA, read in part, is TGTGCCAGTAGGGACAGGCCCACAACTAATGAAAAA. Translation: CASRDRPTTNEK. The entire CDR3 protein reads CASRDRPTTNEKLFF.

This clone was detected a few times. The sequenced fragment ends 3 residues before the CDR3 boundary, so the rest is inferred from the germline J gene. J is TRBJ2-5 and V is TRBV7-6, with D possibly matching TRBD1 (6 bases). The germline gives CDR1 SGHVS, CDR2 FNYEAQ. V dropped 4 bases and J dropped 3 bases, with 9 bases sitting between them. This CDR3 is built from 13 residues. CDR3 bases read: TGTGCCAGCAGCTGGGGACATAAAGAGACC. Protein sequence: CASSWGHKET. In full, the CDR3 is CASSWGHKETQYF.

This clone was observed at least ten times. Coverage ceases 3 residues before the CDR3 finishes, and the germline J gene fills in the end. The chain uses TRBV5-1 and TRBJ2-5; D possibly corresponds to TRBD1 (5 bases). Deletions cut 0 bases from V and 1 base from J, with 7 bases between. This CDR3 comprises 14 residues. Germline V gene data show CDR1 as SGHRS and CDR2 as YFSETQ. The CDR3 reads CASSLDDSQETQYF. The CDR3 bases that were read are TGCGCCAGCAGCTTGGATGACAGCCAAGAGACC.

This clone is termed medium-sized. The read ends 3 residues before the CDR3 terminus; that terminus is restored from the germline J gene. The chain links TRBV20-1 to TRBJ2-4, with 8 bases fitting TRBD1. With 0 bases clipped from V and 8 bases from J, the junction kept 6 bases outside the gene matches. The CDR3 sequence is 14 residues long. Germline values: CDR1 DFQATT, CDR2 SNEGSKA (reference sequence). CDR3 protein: CSARDGQGGYIQYF. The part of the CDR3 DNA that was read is TGCAGTGCTAGAGACGGACAGGGTGGATACATT.

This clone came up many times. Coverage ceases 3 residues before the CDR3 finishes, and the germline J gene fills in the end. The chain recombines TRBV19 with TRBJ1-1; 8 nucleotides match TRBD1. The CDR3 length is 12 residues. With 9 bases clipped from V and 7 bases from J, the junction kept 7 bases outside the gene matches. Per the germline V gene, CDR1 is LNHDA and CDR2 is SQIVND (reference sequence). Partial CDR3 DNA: TGTGCCAGCTGGGACAGGTATAATGAA. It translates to CASWDRYNE. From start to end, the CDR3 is CASWDRYNEAFF.

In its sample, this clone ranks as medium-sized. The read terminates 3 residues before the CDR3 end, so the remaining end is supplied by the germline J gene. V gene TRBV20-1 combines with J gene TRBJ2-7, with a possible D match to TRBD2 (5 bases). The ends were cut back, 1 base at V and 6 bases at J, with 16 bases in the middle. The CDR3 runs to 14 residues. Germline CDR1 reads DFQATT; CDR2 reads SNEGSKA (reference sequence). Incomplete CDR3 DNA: TGCAGTGCTAGAGCCCAGCGGCCAGCCGGCGAG. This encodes CSARAQRPAGE. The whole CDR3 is CSARAQRPAGEQYF.

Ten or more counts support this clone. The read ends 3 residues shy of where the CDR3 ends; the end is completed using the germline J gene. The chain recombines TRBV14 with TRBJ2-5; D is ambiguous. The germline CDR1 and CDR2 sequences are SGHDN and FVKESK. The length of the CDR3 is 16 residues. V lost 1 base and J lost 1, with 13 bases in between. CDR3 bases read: TGTGCCAGCAGCCAAGTCGAACAGATCTCCCAAGAGACC. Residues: CASSQVEQISQET. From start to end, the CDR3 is CASSQVEQISQETQYF.

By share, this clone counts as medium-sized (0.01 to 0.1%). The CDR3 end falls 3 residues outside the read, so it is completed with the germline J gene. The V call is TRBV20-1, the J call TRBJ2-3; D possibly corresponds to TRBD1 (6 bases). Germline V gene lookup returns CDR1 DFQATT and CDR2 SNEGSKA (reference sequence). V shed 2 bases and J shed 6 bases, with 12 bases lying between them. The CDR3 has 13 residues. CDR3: CSARRQGSDTQYF. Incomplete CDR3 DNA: TGCAGTGCTAGACGGCAGGGGTCTGATACG.

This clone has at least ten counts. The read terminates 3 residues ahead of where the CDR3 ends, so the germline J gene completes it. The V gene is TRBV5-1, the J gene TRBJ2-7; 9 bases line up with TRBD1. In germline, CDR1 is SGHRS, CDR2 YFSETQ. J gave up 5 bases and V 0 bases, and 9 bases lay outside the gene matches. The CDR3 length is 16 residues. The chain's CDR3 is CASSLERTGVGDEQYF. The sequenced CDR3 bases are TGCGCCAGCAGCTTGGAAAGGACAGGGGTGGGCGACGAG. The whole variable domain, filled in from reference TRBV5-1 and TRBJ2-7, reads KAGVTQTPRYLIKTRGQQVTLSCSPISGHRSVSWYQQTPGQGLQFLFEYFSETQRNKGNFPGRFSGRQFSNSRSEMNVSTLELGDSALYLCASSLERTGVGDEQYFGPGTRLTVT.

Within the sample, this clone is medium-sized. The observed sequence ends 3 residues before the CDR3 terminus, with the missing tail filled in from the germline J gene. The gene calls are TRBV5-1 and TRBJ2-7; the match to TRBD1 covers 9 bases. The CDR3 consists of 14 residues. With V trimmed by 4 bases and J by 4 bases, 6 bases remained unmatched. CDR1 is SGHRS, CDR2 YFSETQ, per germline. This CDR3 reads CASSAGTGMYEQYF. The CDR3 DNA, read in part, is TGCGCCAGCAGCGCCGGGACAGGGATGTACGAG.

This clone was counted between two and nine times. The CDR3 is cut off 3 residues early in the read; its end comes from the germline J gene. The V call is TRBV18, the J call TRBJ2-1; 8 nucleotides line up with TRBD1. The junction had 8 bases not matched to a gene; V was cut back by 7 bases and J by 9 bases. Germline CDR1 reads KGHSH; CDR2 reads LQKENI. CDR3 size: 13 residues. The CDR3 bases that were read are TGTGCCAGCTTACTGGACAGGGACGGTGAG. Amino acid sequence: CASLLDRDGE. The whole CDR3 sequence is CASLLDRDGEQFF.

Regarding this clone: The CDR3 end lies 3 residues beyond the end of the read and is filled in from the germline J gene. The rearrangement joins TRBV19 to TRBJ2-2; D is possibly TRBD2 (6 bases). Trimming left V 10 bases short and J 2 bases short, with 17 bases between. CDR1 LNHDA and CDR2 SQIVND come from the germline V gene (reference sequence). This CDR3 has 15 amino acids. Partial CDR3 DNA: TGTGCCACCGCCCCTGGCGGGGTCAACACCGGGGAG. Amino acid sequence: CATAPGGVNTGE. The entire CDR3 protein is CATAPGGVNTGELFF.

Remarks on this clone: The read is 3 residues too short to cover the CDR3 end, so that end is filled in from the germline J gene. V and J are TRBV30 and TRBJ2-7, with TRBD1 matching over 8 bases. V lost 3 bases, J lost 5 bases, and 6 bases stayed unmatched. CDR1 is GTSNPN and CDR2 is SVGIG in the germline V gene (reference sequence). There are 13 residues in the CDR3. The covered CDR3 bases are TGTGCCTGGAGATGGGACAGGACCCACGAG. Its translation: CAWRWDRTHE. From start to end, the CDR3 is CAWRWDRTHEQYF.

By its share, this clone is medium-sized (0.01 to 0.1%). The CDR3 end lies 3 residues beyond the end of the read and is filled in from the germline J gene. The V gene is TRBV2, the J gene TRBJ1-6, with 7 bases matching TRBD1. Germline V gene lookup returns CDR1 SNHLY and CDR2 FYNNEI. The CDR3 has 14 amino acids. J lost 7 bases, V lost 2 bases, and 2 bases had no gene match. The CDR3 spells CASSEQGENSPLHF. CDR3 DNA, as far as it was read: TGTGCCAGCAGTGAACAGGGGGAGAATTCACCC.

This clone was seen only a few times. The covered CDR3 bases are TGTGCCAGCAGCTTAGGACTAGCGGGAGGCCAAGAGACC. It yields the protein CASSLGLAGGQET. The CDR3 in its entirety is CASSLGLAGGQETQYF. V is TRBV7-3 and J is TRBJ2-5; 14 nucleotides align to TRBD2. From the germline J gene comes the end of the CDR3, since the read stops 3 residues before it. From germline, CDR1 is SGHTA and CDR2 FQGTGA. J was trimmed by 1 base and V by 2 bases; bases with no gene match: 0. CDR3 length: 16 amino acids. The full variable domain, rest sourced from reference TRBV7-3 and TRBJ2-5, is GAGVSQTPSNKVTEKGKYVELRCDPISGHTALYWYRQSLGQGPEFLIYFQGTGAADDSGLPNDRFFAVRPEGSVSTLKIQRTERGDSAVYLCASSLGLAGGQETQYFGPGTRLLVL.

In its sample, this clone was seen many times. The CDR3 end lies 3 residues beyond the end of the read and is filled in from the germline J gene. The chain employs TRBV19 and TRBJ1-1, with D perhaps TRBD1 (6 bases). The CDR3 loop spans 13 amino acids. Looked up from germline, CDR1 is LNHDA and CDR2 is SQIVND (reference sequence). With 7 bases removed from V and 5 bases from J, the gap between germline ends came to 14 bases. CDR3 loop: CASTSGGLTEAFF. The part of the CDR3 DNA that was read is TGTGCCAGTACCAGTGGGGGCTTGACTGAA.

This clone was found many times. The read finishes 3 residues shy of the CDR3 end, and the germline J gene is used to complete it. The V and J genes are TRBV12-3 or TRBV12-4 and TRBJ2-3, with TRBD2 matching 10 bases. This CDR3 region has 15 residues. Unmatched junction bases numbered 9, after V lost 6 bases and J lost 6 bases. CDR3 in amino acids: CASSPPGLASDTQYF. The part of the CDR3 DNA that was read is TGTGCCAGCAGCCCCCCGGGACTAGCGTCTGATACG.

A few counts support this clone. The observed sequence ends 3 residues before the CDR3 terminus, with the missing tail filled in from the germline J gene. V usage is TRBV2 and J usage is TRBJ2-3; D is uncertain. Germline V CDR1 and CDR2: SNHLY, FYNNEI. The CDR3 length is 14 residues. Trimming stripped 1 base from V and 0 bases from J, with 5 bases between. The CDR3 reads CASSEDSSTDTQYF. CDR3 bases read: TGTGCCAGCAGTGAAGACAGTAGCACAGATACG.

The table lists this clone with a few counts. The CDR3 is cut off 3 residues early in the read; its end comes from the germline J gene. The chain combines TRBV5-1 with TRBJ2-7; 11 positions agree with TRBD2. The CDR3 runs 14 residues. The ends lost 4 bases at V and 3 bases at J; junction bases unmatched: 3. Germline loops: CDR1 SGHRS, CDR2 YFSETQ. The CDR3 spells CASSPGLADYEQYF. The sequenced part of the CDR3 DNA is TGCGCCAGCAGCCCGGGACTAGCGGACTACGAG.

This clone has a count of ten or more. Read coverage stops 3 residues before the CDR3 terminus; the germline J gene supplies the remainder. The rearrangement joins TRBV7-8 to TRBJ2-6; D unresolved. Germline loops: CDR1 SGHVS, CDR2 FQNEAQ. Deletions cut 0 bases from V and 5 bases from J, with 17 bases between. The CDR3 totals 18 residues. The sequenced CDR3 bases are TGTGCCAGCAGCTTAGCTCCATCTTTACTTTCTTGGGCCAACGTC. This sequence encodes CASSLAPSLLSWANV. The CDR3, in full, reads CASSLAPSLLSWANVLTF.

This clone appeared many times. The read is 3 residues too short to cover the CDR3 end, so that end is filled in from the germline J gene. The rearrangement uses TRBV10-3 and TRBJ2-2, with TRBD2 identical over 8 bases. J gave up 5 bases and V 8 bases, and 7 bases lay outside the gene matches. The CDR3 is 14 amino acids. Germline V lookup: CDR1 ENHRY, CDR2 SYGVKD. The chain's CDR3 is CAIGGGLETGELFF. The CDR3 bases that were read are TGTGCCATCGGCGGGGGACTAGAGACCGGGGAG.